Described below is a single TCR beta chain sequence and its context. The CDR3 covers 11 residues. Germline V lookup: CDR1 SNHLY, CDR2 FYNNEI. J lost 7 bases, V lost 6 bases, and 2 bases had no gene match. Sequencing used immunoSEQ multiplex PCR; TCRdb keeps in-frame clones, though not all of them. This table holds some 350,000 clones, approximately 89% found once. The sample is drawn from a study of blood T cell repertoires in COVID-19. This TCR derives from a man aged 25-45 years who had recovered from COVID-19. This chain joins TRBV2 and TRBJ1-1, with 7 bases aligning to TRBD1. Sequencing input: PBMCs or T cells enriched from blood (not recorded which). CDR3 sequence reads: CASRRDSEAFF. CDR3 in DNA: TGTGCCAGCAGGAGGGACAGTGAAGCTTTCTTT.